These 10 T cell receptor beta chains share one sample of origin, sequenced in a study of OX40 agonist ivuxolimab in advanced cancers. TCRdb's copy holds only in-frame clones and misses some; the assay was immunoSEQ multiplex PCR. The data show approximately 99,000 clones, 95% to 97% seen once. The source was CD4+ or CD8+ T cells sorted from blood, collected in a trial of the OX40 agonist ivuxolimab. The origin of the receptors is an adult with an advanced solid tumor such as melanoma, head and neck, liver or kidney cancer.

This chain joins TRBV7-9 and TRBJ2-5; unclear D gene. The CDR3 runs 15 residues. Trimming left V 5 bases short and J 5 bases short, with 18 bases between. Germline V gives CDR1 SEHNR, CDR2 FQNEAQ (reference sequence). CDR3 protein: CASSRPLGEKETQYF. The CDR3, as DNA: TGTGCCAGCAGCCGACCGTTAGGAGAAAAGGAGACCCAGTACTTC.

The chain uses TRBV2 and TRBJ2-1, with TRBD1 matching over 10 bases. With V trimmed by 4 bases and J by 7 bases, 7 bases remained unmatched. The CDR3 sequence is 15 residues long. The germline V gene has CDR1 SNHLY and CDR2 FYNNEI. CDR3 sequence (DNA): TGTGCCAGCAGTGCCGGGACAGGGGAGTGGAATGAGCAGTTCTTC. As protein: CASSAGTGEWNEQFF.

CDR3 nucleotide sequence: TGTGCCAGTAGTATCTCGACAGGGGTGGTTACAGATACGCAGTATTTT. Protein: CASSISTGVVTDTQYF. The rearrangement links TRBV19 to TRBJ2-3; TRBD1 matches at 8 bases. CDR3 length equals 16 residues. The V segment lost 3 bases and the J segment 3 bases; nucleotides outside the gene matches: 8. CDR1 LNHDA and CDR2 SQIVND come from the germline V gene (reference sequence).

This clone was seen a few times. V usage is TRBV9 and J usage is TRBJ2-7; 10 bases are a match to TRBD1. The CDR3 runs to 15 residues. Trimming took 0 bases from V and 3 from J; bases not matched to a gene: 3. Germline V gives CDR1 SGDLS, CDR2 YYNGEE. CDR3 coding DNA: TGTGCCAGCAGCGTAGGGACAGGGGGTGGCTACGAGCAGTACTTC. Its translation: CASSVGTGGGYEQYF.

CDR3 nucleotides: TGTGCCAGCAGTGAAATAAAAGGGGCAGGGCCTTACAATGAGCAGTTCTTC. Its protein is CASSEIKGAGPYNEQFF. The chain joins TRBV6-1 to TRBJ2-1; D is possibly TRBD1 (5 bases). The CDR3 runs to 17 residues. In germline, CDR1 is MNHNS, CDR2 SASEGT. The V gene lost 2 bases and the J gene lost 4 bases, with 18 bases spanning the gap.

This chain connects TRBV6-5 to TRBJ1-2, with a possible D match to TRBD1 (5 bases). Deletions cut 2 bases from V and 13 bases from J, with 17 bases between. Germline CDR1 MNHEY, CDR2 SVGAGI. The CDR3 contains 13 residues. The CDR3 sequence: CASSYMGPGETTF. The CDR3 DNA sequence: TGTGCCAGCAGTTACATGGGACCGGGTGAAACCACCTTC.

The chain is built from TRBV6-1 and TRBJ2-1; a possible D gene is TRBD2 (5 bases). This CDR3 has 11 residues. Germline assignment: CDR1 MNHNS and CDR2 SASEGT. Between the trimmed V and J ends, which lost 4 bases and 9 bases, there was a span of 7 bases. As DNA, the CDR3 is TGTGCCAGCAGTGGGGGAGTTGAGCAGTTCTTC. This codes for CASSGGVEQFF.

The chain carries TRBV7-6 and TRBJ2-5; a possible D gene is TRBD2 (6 bases). V shed 3 bases and J shed 5 bases, with 13 bases lying between them. This CDR3 has 14 residues. Germline-derived CDR1 and CDR2 are SGHVS and FNYEAQ. CDR3 in DNA: TGTGCCAGCAGCTTCGGAGGGCGGGTGGAGACCCAGTACTTC. This codes for CASSFGGRVETQYF. Combining the CDR3 with reference TRBV7-6 and TRBJ2-5 gives the whole variable domain GAGVSQSPRYKVTKRGQDVALRCDPISGHVSLYWYRQALGQGPEFLTYFNYEAQQDKSGLPNDRFSAERPEGSISTLTIQRTEQRDSAMYRCASSFGGRVETQYFGPGTRLLVL.

The chain recombines TRBV7-9 with TRBJ2-5, with D possibly being TRBD2 (5 bases). Trimming removed 5 bases at V and 4 bases at J, with 14 bases between. Germline CDR1 and CDR2: SEHNR and FQNEAQ (reference sequence). This CDR3 has 14 amino acids. CDR3 protein: CASSPRGLGETQYF. The CDR3, as DNA: TGTGCCAGCAGCCCCCGGGGTCTTGGAGAGACCCAGTACTTC.

The CDR3 bases are TGCAGCGTTTTTACGTACCGGGACAGGGAATCCCGCACAGATACGCAGTATTTT. Translating it yields CSVFTYRDRESRTDTQYF. V and J are TRBV29-1 and TRBJ2-3, with 9 bases lining up with TRBD1. The V segment lost 5 bases and the J segment 1 base; nucleotides outside the gene matches: 16. Germline CDR1 is SQVTM and CDR2 is ANQGSEA. The CDR3 is 18 amino acids.